A selection of T cell receptor beta chains follows, all from one sample in a study of blood T cell repertoires in COVID-19. The protocol was immunoSEQ multiplex PCR, while the TCRdb copy is restricted to in-frame clones and leaves out a portion. The sample includes fewer than 200,000 clones, roughly four fifths of them seen just once. Sequenced material: peripheral blood. These receptors were taken from a woman in her seventies with COVID-19, enrolled during active disease. Each CDR3 is given with its conserved first and last residue. D genes are given only for firm matches. Part of the rows lack a size; the others show once, few, many or a class for expanded clones.

j_call clone_size d_call v_call cdr3_nt cdr3_aa
TRBJ1-2 . . TRBV10-3 TGTGCCATCAGTGAGTCTACAGGGTCGTCTGGCTACACCTTC CAISESTGSSGYTF
TRBJ1-2 . . TRBV7-9 TGTGCCAGCAGGTCGGGACATAACTATGGCTACACCTTC CASRSGHNYGYTF
TRBJ1-6 . TRBD1 TRBV3-1/TRBV3-2 TGTGCCAGCAGCCCGACGGGACAGGGGGCACCCCTCCACTTT CASSPTGQGAPLHF
TRBJ2-1 few . TRBV10-1 TGCGCCAGCAGTGAACCGGGAAGGGAGCAGTTCTTC CASSEPGREQFF
TRBJ2-3 . . TRBV7-9 TGTGCCAGCAGCTTACTATCATCAGATACGCAGTATTTT CASSLLSSDTQYF
TRBJ2-5 . . TRBV9 TGTGCCAGCAGCGCCTTGACAGGACGGCAAGAGACCCAGTACTTC CASSALTGRQETQYF
TRBJ1-5 . TRBD1 TRBV2 TGTGCCAGCAGTGCCGGGACAGTCAATCAGCCCCAGCATTTT CASSAGTVNQPQHF
TRBJ2-7 . TRBD2 TRBV6-5 TGTGCCAGCAGTCCTACCGGGACTAGAGCCTACGAGCAGTACTTC CASSPTGTRAYEQYF
TRBJ2-1 . TRBD1 TRBV11-2 TGTGCCAGCAGCTTAGGGACAGGGATTGAGCAGTTCTTC CASSLGTGIEQFF
TRBJ2-3 . . TRBV30 TGTGCCTGGAGTGTCGCTAGCGGCACAGATACGCAGTATTTT CAWSVASGTDTQYF
TRBJ1-1 once . TRBV29-1 TGCAGCGTTGCCAGGGGAGTCACTGAAGCTTTCTTT CSVARGVTEAFF
TRBJ1-3 few . TRBV4-1 TGCGCCAGCAGTCTGGGAGTTCTTAATGGAAACACCATATATTTT CASSLGVLNGNTIYF
TRBJ2-1 once TRBD2 TRBV7-2 TGTGCCAGCAGCCTGGCCGGGACTAGCGGGAGTAGTGAGCAGTTCTTC CASSLAGTSGSSEQFF
TRBJ1-3 . . TRBV18 TGTGCCAGCTCACCATTAACCCTCACCGGGGGCTCTGGAAACACCATATATTTT CASSPLTLTGGSGNTIYF
TRBJ2-7 once TRBD2 TRBV29-1 TGCAGCTTTTTTCGTAGCGGGAGATCCGAGCAGTACTTC CSFFRSGRSEQYF
TRBJ2-7 . . TRBV9 TGTGCCAGCAGCCAAGGGGCCGCCAGCTCCTACGAGCAGTACTTC CASSQGAASSYEQYF
TRBJ1-2 once TRBD1 TRBV12-3/TRBV12-4 TGTGCCAGCAGCTGGGGACAGAACTATGGCTACACCTTC CASSWGQNYGYTF
TRBJ2-3 . TRBD2 TRBV7-3 TGTGCCAGCAGTCTAGCGGGTACCCTCACAGATACGCAGTATTTT CASSLAGTLTDTQYF
TRBJ1-1 . . TRBV7-9 TGTGCCAGCAGCTTATGGCAGGCGGGCGAGGCTTTCTTT CASSLWQAGEAFF
TRBJ1-2 . . TRBV7-2 TGTGCCAGCGGGAGGGACTATGGCTACACCTTC CASGRDYGYTF
TRBJ2-2 once . TRBV7-9 TGTGCCAGCAGCCGGACAGGCGGAGGGGCCGGGGAGCTGTTTTTT CASSRTGGGAGELFF
TRBJ2-7 . . TRBV5-6 TGTGCCAGCAGCTTATCATCCTACGAGCAGTACTTC CASSLSSYEQYF
TRBJ2-5 . TRBD2 TRBV11-2 TGTGCCAGCAGCTTAGGGGGACCTGGGAGGGGCCAAGAGACCCAGTACTTC CASSLGGPGRGQETQYF
TRBJ1-1 once . TRBV7-2 TGTGCCAGCAGCTTAATTGGAGGGCAGTACACTGAAGCTTTCTTT CASSLIGGQYTEAFF
TRBJ1-5 once TRBD1 TRBV10-3 TGTGCCATCAGTGAAAGGGCAGGGGGTGTTCAGCCCCAGCATTTT CAISERAGGVQPQHF
TRBJ2-3 few . TRBV30 TGTGCCTGGGACGCGGGGTTTGAAGATACGCAGTATTTT CAWDAGFEDTQYF
TRBJ2-2 . . TRBV5-1 TGCGCCAGCAGTAGCTCTCTGAACACCGGGGAGCTGTTTTTT CASSSSLNTGELFF
TRBJ2-7 . TRBD1 TRBV2 TGTGCCAGCCGACAGGGGGCCTCCTACGAGCAGTACTTC CASRQGASYEQYF
TRBJ1-5 . . TRBV28 TGTGCCAGCAGGGGGCGCAGTCAGCCCCAGCATTTT CASRGRSQPQHF
TRBJ2-2 . . TRBV30 TGTGCCCGTTTGAGGGAGAAAAGCACCGGGGAGCTGTTTTTT CARLREKSTGELFF
TRBJ2-1 once TRBD2 TRBV5-1 TGCGCCAGCAGCTCCTCCGGGACTAGCGGGAGGGAGTTCTTC CASSSSGTSGREFF
TRBJ2-7 . TRBD1 TRBV10-2 TGCGCCACCTCCCCCGGACAGGGGGAGGGCGAGCAGTACTTC CATSPGQGEGEQYF
TRBJ1-2 . . TRBV2 TGTGCCAGCAAGAACTTCGGGGGTTCGGTGGGCTACACCTTC CASKNFGGSVGYTF
TRBJ1-6 . . TRBV30 TGTGCCTGGAGGCGTCGGGGGGATAATTCACCCCTCCACTTT CAWRRRGDNSPLHF
TRBJ2-5 . . TRBV7-6 TGTGCCAGCAGCTTCCTTCGGGAGGGGGCGGAGACCCAGTACTTC CASSFLREGAETQYF
TRBJ1-1 . . TRBV6-5 TGTGCCAGCAGCCGTTCCGAGCCAACGAACACTGAAGCTTTCTTT CASSRSEPTNTEAFF
TRBJ1-1 . TRBD1 TRBV5-4 TGTGCCAGCAGCTTGACAGGGGGGTCCACTGAAGCTTTCTTT CASSLTGGSTEAFF
TRBJ2-2 . TRBD2 TRBV27 TGTGCCAGCAGTTGGACTAGCGGGAGGGACACCGGGGAGCTGTTTTTT CASSWTSGRDTGELFF
TRBJ1-5 . . TRBV7-2 TGTGCCAGCAGCTTTGAGGGCAATCAGCCCCAGCATTTT CASSFEGNQPQHF
TRBJ2-7 . TRBD1 TRBV6-2/TRBV6-3 TGTGCCAGCAGTTACAGGGACAGGGGACTTTACGAGCAGTACTTC CASSYRDRGLYEQYF